Given below is one TCR beta chain in context. This specimen comes from a study of blood T cell repertoires in COVID-19. Study-level information: The United States, Italy and Spain supplied acute and convalescent COVID-19 samples.

Assay used: immunoSEQ multiplex PCR; TCRdb lists only in-frame clones, some missing. The sample holds roughly 400,000 clones, more than 80% seen once. CDR1 and CDR2 from the germline V gene are MDHEN and SYDVKM. This CDR3 is built from 14 residues. The ends were cut back, 3 bases at V and 0 bases at J, with 8 bases in the middle. The TCR comes from a man between 25 and 39 years old who had recovered from COVID-19. The chain couples TRBV28 to TRBJ1-2; D unresolved. Sequenced input: PBMCs or T cells enriched from blood (not recorded which). The CDR3 nucleotides are TGTGCCAGCAGTTTGCGAGCCACTAACTATGGCTACACCTTC. It yields the protein CASSLRATNYGYTF.